Below, 30 T cell receptor beta chains from the same sample are listed, as sequenced in a study of blood T cells in healthy people across ages. The authors ran a second PCR of 7 to 11 cycles using a sample-barcoded 5' primer and a J-beta primer mix. TCRdb itself ran the 5' RACE reads through MiXCR, one entry per CDR3 protein. This table holds approximately 2,000,000 distinct CDR3 sequences, roughly 43% found once. The specimen was blood. The receptors derive from a human donor in good health.

This clonotype was counted once. The J gene is TRBJ1-1, the V gene TRBV7-8; tentatively, D is TRBD1 (6 bases). Trimming stripped 1 base from V and 1 base from J, with 13 bases between. This CDR3 region has 16 residues. Germline CDR1 is SGHVS and CDR2 is FQNEAQ. CDR3 nucleotides: TGTGCCAGCAGCTTAGATGGGGGGACACCGAACACTGAAGCTTTCTTT. Translated: CASSLDGGTPNTEAFF. The whole variable domain, filled in from reference TRBV7-8 and TRBJ1-1, reads GAGVSQSPRYKVAKRGQDVALRCDPISGHVSLFWYQQALGQGPEFLTYFQNEAQLDKSGLPSDRFFAERPEGSVSTLKIQRTQQEDSAVYLCASSLDGGTPNTEAFFGQGTRLTVV.

This clonotype was seen a few times. The chain joins TRBV7-9 to TRBJ1-2; possibly TRBD1 for D (6 bases). V lost 5 bases and J lost 4, with 17 bases in between. Germline CDR1 SEHNR, CDR2 FQNEAQ (reference sequence). The CDR3 length is 15 residues. CDR3 protein: CASSLPRGRFYGYTF. The CDR3 nucleotides are TGTGCCAGCAGCCTACCGCGGGGGCGCTTCTATGGCTACACCTTC.

The chain combines TRBV24-1 with TRBJ1-2; 11 bases agree with TRBD1. This CDR3 has 16 residues. Germline V gene sequence: CDR1 KGHDR, CDR2 SFDVKD. V shed 4 bases and J 8 bases; nucleotides not matched to a gene: 11. Here the CDR3 DNA reads TGTGCCACCAGTGACCAAGAGGACAGGGGGCGCAAAGGCTACACCTTC. It specifies CATSDQEDRGRKGYTF.

This clonotype was counted a few times. The V gene is TRBV6-4, the J gene TRBJ1-1; D perhaps matches TRBD1 (6 bases). The CDR3 sequence is 13 residues long. Germline CDR1 reads MRHNA; CDR2 reads SNTAGT. The V end lost 5 bases, the J end lost 4 bases, and 11 bases lay between the germline ends. The CDR3 region has the DNA TGTGCCAGCAGTACAGGGTGGGGCACTGAAGCTTTCTTT. Encoded protein: CASSTGWGTEAFF.

This clonotype was counted between two and nine times. This chain links TRBV18 with TRBJ1-3; D is possibly TRBD1 (5 bases). This CDR3 contains 14 residues. The ends were cut back, 3 bases at V and 6 bases at J, with 12 bases in the middle. Per germline, CDR1 KGHSH and CDR2 LQKENI. CDR3: CASSPSGKENTIYF. The CDR3 DNA is TGTGCCAGCTCACCGTCAGGGAAGGAAAACACCATATATTTT.

The chain recombines TRBV29-1 with TRBJ1-1; TRBD1 is a possible D gene (6 bases). CDR1 and CDR2 from the germline V gene are SQVTM and ANQGSEA. Trimming took off 3 bases at V and 4 bases at J, with 24 bases between the two ends. There are 17 residues in the CDR3. The CDR3 sequence is CSVEINTGILAFTEAFF. The CDR3 bases are TGCAGCGTTGAGATAAACACAGGGATACTAGCGTTCACTGAAGCTTTCTTT.

The chain employs TRBV28 and TRBJ2-3; D uncertain. CDR1 and CDR2 (germline): MDHEN, SYDVKM. This CDR3 comprises 17 residues. V was trimmed by 5 bases and J by 6 bases, leaving 24 bases between them. The CDR3 here is CASSPKPDRYFIDTQYF. The CDR3 DNA reads as TGTGCCAGCAGTCCCAAGCCGGACCGTTACTTTATCGATACGCAGTATTTT.

This chain joins TRBV29-1 and TRBJ2-3; D possibly uses TRBD1 or TRBD2 (5 bases each). The germline V and J ends were trimmed by 4 bases and 1 base, with 15 bases remaining between them. The CDR3 consists of 15 residues. The germline V gene has CDR1 SQVTM and CDR2 ANQGSEA. The CDR3 region has the DNA TGCAGCGTTGTGAGGGGCCAAATCCGCACAGATACGCAGTATTTT. This encodes CSVVRGQIRTDTQYF.

This clonotype was counted only a few times. The rearrangement links TRBV29-1 to TRBJ1-2; unclear D gene. Germline V CDR1 and CDR2: SQVTM, ANQGSEA. Between the trimmed V and J ends, which lost 5 bases and 3 bases, there was a span of 10 bases. This CDR3 has 12 residues. This CDR3 is CSVRPGDYGYTF. The CDR3 DNA reads TGCAGCGTTCGCCCCGGGGACTATGGCTACACCTTC.

The chain has TRBV29-1 and TRBJ2-1, with TRBD1 as a possible D gene (6 bases). From germline, CDR1 is SQVTM and CDR2 ANQGSEA. The CDR3 length is 12 residues. Trimming cost V 4 bases and J 4 bases, with 8 bases left between them. The CDR3 loop reads CSVVGQYNEQFF. The CDR3 nucleotides read TGCAGCGTTGTCGGACAGTACAATGAGCAGTTCTTC.

This clonotype was detected only a few times. V usage is TRBV2 and J usage is TRBJ2-3; D might be TRBD2 (6 bases). V shed 6 bases and J shed 4 bases, with 14 bases lying between them. CDR1 and CDR2 from the germline V gene are SNHLY and FYNNEI. The CDR3 spans 14 residues. This CDR3 is CASSPTRRADTQYF. The DNA for the CDR3 is TGTGCCAGCAGCCCGACTAGGAGGGCAGATACGCAGTATTTT.

CDR3 protein: CASSMASSYNEQFF. Here the CDR3 DNA reads TGTGCCAGCAGTATGGCGAGCTCCTACAATGAGCAGTTCTTC. The chain employs TRBV6-5 and TRBJ2-1, with unresolved D. CDR3 length: 14 amino acids. Germline CDR1 is MNHEY and CDR2 is SVGAGI. The V end lost 5 bases, the J end lost 0 bases, and 8 bases lay between the germline ends.

V usage is TRBV20-1 and J usage is TRBJ2-3, with 11 bases that match TRBD2. The CDR3 length is 17 residues. J was trimmed by 2 bases and V by 6 bases; bases with no gene match: 13. The germline V gene encodes CDR1 DFQATT and CDR2 SNEGSKA (reference sequence). The chain's CDR3 is CSAAAPRLAGNTDTQYF. CDR3 coding DNA: TGCAGTGCAGCGGCCCCAAGACTAGCGGGGAACACAGATACGCAGTATTTT.

This clonotype was seen a single time. The chain is built from TRBV12-3 or TRBV12-4 and TRBJ2-1; D is perhaps TRBD1 (7 bases). V was pared by 6 bases and J by 3 bases, with 15 bases between. The CDR3 sequence is 15 residues long. The CDR3, as DNA: TGTGCCAGCAGCCCTCAGGGGGGTCACTACAATGAGCAGTTCTTC. Encoded protein: CASSPQGGHYNEQFF.

A few counts support this clonotype. The J gene is TRBJ2-7, the V gene TRBV7-2; D is perhaps TRBD2 (6 bases). The germline gives CDR1 SGHTA, CDR2 FQGNSA. CDR3 size: 19 residues. V was trimmed by 5 bases and J by 3 bases, leaving 29 bases between them. The CDR3 protein is CASSEEALELAELNYEQYF. CDR3 nucleotide sequence: TGTGCCAGCAGCGAGGAGGCCCTAGAATTAGCGGAACTTAACTACGAGCAGTACTTC.

There are a few counts of this clonotype. The gene calls are TRBV7-2 and TRBJ2-4; 8 bases align to TRBD1. The CDR3 runs to 14 residues. Trimming removed 1 base from V and 13 bases from J; junction bases left unmatched: 9. Per germline, CDR1 SGHTA and CDR2 FQGNSA. In DNA form, the CDR3 reads TGTGCCAGCAGCTTAGGGACAGGGTTTGTAGAGCAGTACTTC. The encoded protein is CASSLGTGFVEQYF.

This clonotype appeared a few times. The chain uses TRBV7-7 and TRBJ2-3; D gene uncertain. The CDR3 is 14 residues long. V was trimmed by 3 bases and J by 6 bases, leaving 13 bases between them. Germline CDR1 and CDR2: SSHAT and FNYEAQ (reference sequence). DNA for the CDR3: TGTGCCAGCAGCTTCGGATTAGACGGGGATACGCAGTATTTT. Residues: CASSFGLDGDTQYF.

J is TRBJ1-5 and V is TRBV7-2; D call uncertain. Germline V lookup: CDR1 SGHTA, CDR2 FQGNSA. The V end was cut by 3 bases, the J end by 11 bases, with 17 bases between. The CDR3 has 14 residues. CDR3 sequence: CASSLDQGFLSQHF. The CDR3 DNA is TGTGCCAGCAGCTTGGATCAAGGGTTTTTGTCCCAGCATTTT.

The chain has TRBV6-5 and TRBJ1-1; no reliable D call. V was trimmed by 0 bases and J by 1 base, leaving 12 bases between them. This CDR3 is 16 amino acids long. CDR1 and CDR2 (germline): MNHEY, SVGAGI. The CDR3: CASSYSLALRNTEAFF. For the CDR3, the DNA is TGTGCCAGCAGTTACTCGCTCGCGCTCCGGAACACTGAAGCTTTCTTT.

The chain joins TRBV15 to TRBJ2-7, with D possibly matching TRBD2 (5 bases). This CDR3 is 14 amino acids long. Trimming stripped 3 bases from V and 6 bases from J, with 15 bases between. The germline V gene encodes CDR1 LNHNV and CDR2 YYDKDF (reference sequence). DNA for the CDR3: TGTGCCACCAGCAGTGGAGGAGGATCGGGCGAGCAGTACTTC. Its translation is CATSSGGGSGEQYF.

Only a few counts were recorded for this clonotype. Relative to the germline gene, one junction end is altered; a read error may explain this. The chain joins TRBV20-1 to TRBJ2-7; 12 bases agree with TRBD1. CDR3 length equals 14 residues. Germline CDR1 is DFQATT and CDR2 is SNEGSKA (reference sequence). The CDR3 protein is CRGQGAGFSHEQYF. The CDR3 region has the DNA TGCAGGGGACAGGGGGCGGGATTCTCCCACGAGCAGTACTTC.

This clonotype was picked up a small number of times. The chain has TRBV28 and TRBJ2-7, with unresolved D. The V gene's germline CDR1 is MDHEN and CDR2 SYDVKM. V was shortened by 8 bases and J by 0 bases, with 14 bases between the two germline ends. This CDR3 is built from 14 residues. The CDR3 is CASCRFFSSYEQYF. Written as DNA, the CDR3 is TGTGCCAGCTGTCGTTTCTTTAGCTCCTACGAGCAGTACTTC.

This chain links TRBV20-1 with TRBJ2-7, with 9 bases aligning to TRBD1. The CDR3 loop spans 14 amino acids. Trimming removed 2 bases from V and 4 bases from J; junction bases left unmatched: 6. Germline CDR1 DFQATT, CDR2 SNEGSKA (reference sequence). In nucleotides, the CDR3 is TGCAGTGCTAGACCGACCGACAGGGGGTACGAGCAGTACTTC. Its translation is CSARPTDRGYEQYF.

Only a few counts were recorded for this clonotype. The chain uses TRBV4-3 and TRBJ2-7, with D hard to call. Deletions cut 0 bases from V and 5 bases from J, with 5 bases between. The CDR3 consists of 12 residues. The germline gives CDR1 LGHNA, CDR2 YSLEER. The CDR3, as DNA: TGCGCCAGCAGCCAAGACAACGACGAGCAGTACTTC. As protein: CASSQDNDEQYF.

V and J are TRBV15 and TRBJ2-7, with 10 bases that match TRBD1. Germline V gene data show CDR1 as LNHNV and CDR2 as YYDKDF (reference sequence). CDR3 length: 16 amino acids. Trimming at V came to 5 bases and at J to 0 bases, leaving 7 bases not matched to a gene. Written as DNA, the CDR3 is TGTGCCACCAGCGCAGACAGGGGGCCTAGCTCCTACGAGCAGTACTTC. Translated: CATSADRGPSSYEQYF. Looking up the rest from reference TRBV15 and TRBJ2-7 gives the full variable domain: DAMVIQNPRYQVTQFGKPVTLSCSQTLNHNVMYWYQQKSSQAPKLLFHYYDKDFNNEADTPDNFQSRRPNTSFCFLDIRSPGLGDTAMYLCATSADRGPSSYEQYFGPGTRLTVT.

The rearrangement links TRBV20-1 to TRBJ2-7, with 11 bases lining up with TRBD2. CDR3 size: 13 residues. In germline, CDR1 is DFQATT, CDR2 SNEGSKA (reference sequence). The ends lost 8 bases at V and 2 bases at J; junction bases unmatched: 5. This CDR3 reads CSCTSGSTYEQYF. In nucleotides, the CDR3 is TGCAGTTGTACTAGCGGGAGTACCTACGAGCAGTACTTC.

Regarding this clonotype: Germline and junction disagree at one end, which may indicate a read error. The genes are TRBV12-3 or TRBV12-4 and TRBJ2-1; D gene unclear. This CDR3 has 15 residues. This chain's CDR3 is CASSFGQSSCNEQFF. CDR3 coding DNA: TGTGCCAGCAGTTTCGGGCAGAGCTCCTGCAATGAGCAGTTCTTC.

The rearrangement links TRBV20-1 to TRBJ1-2, with D unresolved. The CDR3 runs 12 residues. Trimming pared 5 bases from V and 1 base from J, leaving 8 bases between. The germline V gene has CDR1 DFQATT and CDR2 SNEGSKA (reference sequence). CDR3 protein: CSAASHNYGYTF. CDR3 DNA sequence: TGCAGTGCTGCTTCACATAACTATGGCTACACCTTC.

The chain recombines TRBV20-1 with TRBJ2-5; 7 positions agree with TRBD1. The CDR3 length is 14 residues. The V segment lost 3 bases and the J segment 2 bases; nucleotides outside the gene matches: 6. Germline V gene sequence: CDR1 DFQATT, CDR2 SNEGSKA (reference sequence). CDR3 in DNA: TGCAGTGCTAGGATGATGGGACAGCAAGAGACCCAGTACTTC. Protein sequence: CSARMMGQQETQYF.

V and J are TRBV6-1 and TRBJ1-5; 9 bases agree with TRBD1. The CDR3 extends over 13 amino acids. Germline V lookup: CDR1 MNHNS, CDR2 SASEGT. V was clipped by 6 bases and J by 9 bases; unmatched bases: 6. CDR3 DNA: TGTGCCAGCAGCCGGGACAGGGAGGGGCCCCAGCATTTT. Encoded protein: CASSRDREGPQHF.